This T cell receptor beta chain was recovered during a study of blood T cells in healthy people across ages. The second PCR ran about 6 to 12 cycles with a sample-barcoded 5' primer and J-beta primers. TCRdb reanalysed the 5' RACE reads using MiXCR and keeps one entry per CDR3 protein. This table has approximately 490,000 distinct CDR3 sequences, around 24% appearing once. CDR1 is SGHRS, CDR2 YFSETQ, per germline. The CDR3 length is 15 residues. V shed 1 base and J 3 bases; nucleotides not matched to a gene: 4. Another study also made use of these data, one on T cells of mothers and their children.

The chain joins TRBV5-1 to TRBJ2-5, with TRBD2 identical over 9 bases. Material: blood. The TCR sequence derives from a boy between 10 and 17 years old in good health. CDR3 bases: TGCGCCAGCAGCTTGTTTGCTAGCGGGAAAGAGACCCAGTACTTC. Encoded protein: CASSLFASGKETQYF. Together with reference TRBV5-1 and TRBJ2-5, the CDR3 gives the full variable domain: KAGVTQTPRYLIKTRGQQVTLSCSPISGHRSVSWYQQTPGQGLQFLFEYFSETQRNKGNFPGRFSGRQFSNSRSEMNVSTLELGDSALYLCASSLFASGKETQYFGPGTRLLVL.